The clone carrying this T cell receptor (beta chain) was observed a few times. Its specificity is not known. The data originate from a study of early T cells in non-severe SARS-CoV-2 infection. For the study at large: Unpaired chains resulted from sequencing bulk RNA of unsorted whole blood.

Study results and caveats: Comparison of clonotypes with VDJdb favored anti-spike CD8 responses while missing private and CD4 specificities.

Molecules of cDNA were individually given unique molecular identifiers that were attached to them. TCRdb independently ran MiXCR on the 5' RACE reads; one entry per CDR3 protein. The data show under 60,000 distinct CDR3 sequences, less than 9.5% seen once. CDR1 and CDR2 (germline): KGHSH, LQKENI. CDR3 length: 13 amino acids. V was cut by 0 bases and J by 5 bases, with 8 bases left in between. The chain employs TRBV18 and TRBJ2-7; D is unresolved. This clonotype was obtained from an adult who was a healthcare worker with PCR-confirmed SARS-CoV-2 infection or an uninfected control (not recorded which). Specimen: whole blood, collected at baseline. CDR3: CASSPPGFNEQYF. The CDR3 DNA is TGTGCCAGCTCACCACCGGGTTTCAACGAGCAGTACTTC.